The 27 T cell receptor beta chains presented below share a single source sample, sequenced in a study of blood T cells in healthy people across ages. Sample-barcoded 5' priming and a J-beta primer mix drove a second PCR of about 7 to 12 cycles. TCRdb reanalysed the 5' RACE reads using MiXCR and keeps one entry per CDR3 protein. The sample lists around 1,500,000 distinct CDR3 sequences, about 28% occurring once. The sample was blood. Every receptor here comes from a woman between 25 and 40 years old in good health.

This clonotype was seen only a few times. This chain connects TRBV20-1 to TRBJ2-1; the D gene is possibly TRBD2 (6 bases). Germline loops: CDR1 DFQATT, CDR2 SNEGSKA (reference sequence). The CDR3 extends over 15 amino acids. Trimming removed 5 bases at V and 0 bases at J, with 14 bases between. CDR3 in amino acids: CSALGGMNSYNEQFF. CDR3 nucleotides: TGCAGTGCTCTCGGGGGAATGAACTCCTACAATGAGCAGTTCTTC.

The table lists this clonotype with many counts. The V gene is TRBV3-1, the J gene TRBJ2-7; 9 positions match TRBD1. The CDR3 is 16 residues long. The junction had 9 bases not matched to a gene; V was cut back by 4 bases and J by 2 bases. CDR1 and CDR2 (germline): LGHDT, YNNKEL (reference sequence). CDR3 in amino acids: CASSPAPGQGAYEQYF. In nucleotides, the CDR3 is TGTGCCAGCAGCCCCGCCCCGGGACAGGGTGCCTACGAGCAGTACTTC.

In DNA form, the CDR3 reads TGCAGTGCTAAAGTCAGAGACAGGGACTCCTCTTCCAACTATGGCTACACCTTC. Translation gives CSAKVRDRDSSSNYGYTF. This chain uses TRBV20-1 with TRBJ1-2; 7 bases agree with TRBD1. From germline, CDR1 is DFQATT and CDR2 SNEGSKA (reference sequence). The trim removed 4 bases at V and 2 bases at J, leaving 19 bases unmatched. The CDR3 is made up of 18 amino acids.

Comments on this clonotype: A read error is possible here, since a much larger clone lies one base away. J is TRBJ2-7 and V is TRBV20-1, with unresolved D. Gene TRBJ2-5 matches the end of the DNA better, so the J call may be wrong. Per germline, CDR1 DFQATT and CDR2 SNEGSKA (reference sequence). The CDR3 has 13 amino acids. In DNA, the CDR3 is TGCAGTGCTAGGGAACCTGACGGAGAGACCCAGTACTTC. Its protein product is CSAREPDGETQYF.

This clonotype has only a few counts. This may be a read error, as it is one base from a much larger clone. The chain couples TRBV20-1 to TRBJ2-7; TRBD2 matches at 7 bases. Germline V CDR1 and CDR2: DFQATT, SNEGSKA (reference sequence). V lost 2 bases and J lost 3; bases outside the gene matches: 7. The CDR3 has 14 residues. CDR3 DNA: TGCAGTGCTAGAAGTCGCGGGAGTAGCTACGAGCAGTACTTC. Encoded protein: CSARSRGSSYEQYF.

V is TRBV3-1 and J is TRBJ2-1; D gene uncertain. CDR3 size: 17 residues. Looked up from germline, CDR1 is LGHDT and CDR2 is YNNKEL (reference sequence). V was clipped by 4 bases and J by 0 bases, with 16 bases between them. The DNA of the CDR3 is TGTGCCAGCAGCCCCTATTCGGGCCTCAGCTCCTACAATGAGCAGTTCTTC. Its translation: CASSPYSGLSSYNEQFF.

This clonotype has ten or more counts. The chain is built from TRBV12-3 or TRBV12-4 and TRBJ2-5; D unresolved. Trimming left V 4 bases short and J 3 bases short, with 12 bases between. This CDR3 has 14 residues. Written as DNA, the CDR3 is TGTGCCAGCAGTTCCGAGACATCCGAAGAGACCCAGTACTTC. Translating gives CASSSETSEETQYF.

The chain carries TRBV7-8 and TRBJ2-1; 12 bases line up with TRBD2. The CDR3 has 16 amino acids. V lost 2 bases and J lost 15; bases outside the gene matches: 14. The germline CDR1 and CDR2 sequences are SGHVS and FQNEAQ. The CDR3 sequence: CASSLKLAGGLLDMFF. Written as DNA, the CDR3 is TGTGCCAGCAGCTTAAAACTAGCGGGAGGCCTGTTGGATATGTTCTTC.

This clonotype was seen at least ten times. The chain joins TRBV5-5 to TRBJ2-1; D uncertain. Trimming took 2 bases from V and 6 from J, leaving 9 bases between them. Germline CDR1 reads SGHKS; CDR2 reads YYEKEE (reference sequence). The CDR3 spans 13 residues. CDR3: CASSFRLSNEQFF. The CDR3, as DNA: TGTGCCAGCAGCTTTAGACTGAGCAATGAGCAGTTCTTC.

The sample holds a few counts of this clonotype. The rearrangement links TRBV6-6 to TRBJ2-2; 11 nucleotides agree with TRBD2. J was trimmed by 5 bases and V by 6 bases; bases with no gene match: 8. CDR3 length: 16 amino acids. Germline CDR1 reads MNHNY; CDR2 reads SVGAGI (reference sequence). The CDR3 region has the DNA TGTGCCAGCAGCCCTACTAGCGGGGGTTCTACCGGGGAGCTGTTTTTT. Its protein is CASSPTSGGSTGELFF.

The chain combines TRBV7-2 with TRBJ2-1; D could derive from TRBD1 or TRBD2 (5 bases each). The V and J ends lost 1 base and 0 bases respectively, with 13 bases between them. Germline V gene data show CDR1 as SGHTA and CDR2 as FQGNSA. This CDR3 has 17 amino acids. CDR3 in amino acids: CASSLEGTAGSYNEQFF. The CDR3 region has the DNA TGTGCCAGCAGCTTAGAAGGGACCGCGGGCTCCTACAATGAGCAGTTCTTC.

The table lists this clonotype with a few counts. V and J are TRBV4-1 and TRBJ2-2, with 7 bases lining up with TRBD2. The germline gives CDR1 MGHRA, CDR2 YSYEKL. CDR3 length equals 15 residues. Losses at the gene ends were 5 bases for V and 1 base for J; bases not matched to a gene: 4. The CDR3 DNA follows: TGCGCCAGCAGCGACGGGGGGAAGAACACCGGGGAGCTGTTTTTT. This translates into CASSDGGKNTGELFF.

This clonotype was counted only a few times. CDR3 sequence (DNA): TGTGCCATCACACCCGCAGCAGCTAACTATGGCTACACCTTC. Translated: CAITPAAANYGYTF. This sequence joins TRBV10-3 and TRBJ1-2; D not resolved. Trimming took off 7 bases at V and 0 bases at J, with 12 bases between the two ends. This CDR3 is built from 14 residues. Germline V gene lookup returns CDR1 ENHRY and CDR2 SYGVKD.

This clonotype was picked up a small number of times. The chain recombines TRBV7-2 with TRBJ2-5; 12 positions match TRBD2. CDR1 SGHTA and CDR2 FQGNSA come from the germline V gene. J gave up 9 bases and V 5 bases, and 16 bases lay outside the gene matches. The CDR3 consists of 17 residues. CDR3 sequence (DNA): TGTGCCAGCAGCCTAATACTAGCGGGGGGCGCACAGGCGGCCCAGTACTTC. The encoded protein is CASSLILAGGAQAAQYF.

J is TRBJ2-5 and V is TRBV24-1, with D hard to call. This CDR3 comprises 14 residues. Per the germline V gene, CDR1 is KGHDR and CDR2 is SFDVKD. V lost 11 bases and J lost 7, with 22 bases in between. The CDR3 spells CASGGGKMGGTQYF. The CDR3, as DNA: TGTGCCAGCGGTGGCGGAAAGATGGGCGGGACCCAGTACTTC.

V gene TRBV2 combines with J gene TRBJ1-1; no clear D gene. Trimming took 3 bases from V and 2 from J, leaving 7 bases between them. Germline CDR1 and CDR2: SNHLY and FYNNEI. The CDR3 is made up of 13 amino acids. CDR3 nucleotides: TGTGCCAGCAGTGATAGTCCAAACACTGAAGCTTTCTTT. Translation: CASSDSPNTEAFF.

This clonotype came up a few times. The V gene is TRBV2, the J gene TRBJ2-5; TRBD2 agrees at 10 bases. The J call is in doubt because the DNA end fits TRBJ2-7 better. Germline V gene sequence: CDR1 SNHLY, CDR2 FYNNEI. CDR3 length: 15 residues. The DNA of the CDR3 is TGTGCCAGCAGTGAAATCAGCGGGGGGGCCACCGAGCAGTACTTC. It specifies CASSEISGGATEQYF.

CDR3 sequence (DNA): TGCGCCAGCAGCTTGGGGATTCAGGGGGAAGCTTTCTTT. Translation: CASSLGIQGEAFF. The chain carries TRBV5-1 and TRBJ1-1, with D possibly matching TRBD1 (6 bases). Between the trimmed V and J ends, which lost 0 bases and 8 bases, there was a span of 11 bases. The length of the CDR3 is 13 residues. Germline V CDR1 and CDR2: SGHRS, YFSETQ.

This clonotype was seen repeatedly, ten times or more. The rearrangement joins TRBV4-3 to TRBJ2-7, with D unresolved. CDR3 length: 14 residues. V was cut by 0 bases and J by 3 bases, with 9 bases left in between. Germline V gene sequence: CDR1 LGHNA, CDR2 YSLEER. The CDR3 DNA follows: TGCGCCAGCAGCCAAGATGCGGCGTACTACGAGCAGTACTTC. This gives the protein CASSQDAAYYEQYF.

V usage is TRBV5-1 and J usage is TRBJ2-7; TRBD1 matches 10 bases. In germline, CDR1 is SGHRS, CDR2 YFSETQ. With V trimmed by 4 bases and J by 4 bases, 8 bases remained unmatched. CDR3 length: 15 amino acids. CDR3 residues: CASSGGQGWQYEQYF. In DNA, the CDR3 is TGCGCCAGCAGCGGGGGACAGGGGTGGCAATACGAGCAGTACTTC.

Turning to this clonotype: A much larger clone differs by one base, so this may be a read error. This rearrangement joins TRBV20-1 to TRBJ2-7; 9 bases align to TRBD2. From germline, CDR1 is DFQATT and CDR2 SNEGSKA (reference sequence). Trimming cost V 6 bases and J 7 bases; bases outside gene matches: 10. The CDR3 covers 13 residues. The CDR3 coding sequence is TGCAGTGCCACGGGACTAGCTCTTTTTGAGCAGTACTTC. This translates into CSATGLALFEQYF.

The rearrangement joins TRBV5-1 to TRBJ1-1; perhaps TRBD1 as D (5 bases). The CDR3 covers 14 residues. The germline V gene has CDR1 SGHRS and CDR2 YFSETQ. Trimming removed 4 bases at V and 1 base at J, with 11 bases between. The CDR3 DNA follows: TGCGCCAGCAGCGTGTCAGGGCCGAACACTGAAGCTTTCTTT. It yields the protein CASSVSGPNTEAFF.

This clonotype was picked up many times. The genes are TRBV6-5 and TRBJ1-2, with 7 bases fitting TRBD1. With V trimmed by 5 bases and J by 6 bases, 3 bases remained unmatched. Germline V gives CDR1 MNHEY, CDR2 SVGAGI. CDR3 length: 12 residues. The CDR3 loop reads CASSRRGDGYTF. The CDR3 DNA is TGTGCCAGCAGTCGCAGGGGGGATGGCTACACCTTC.

The table lists this clonotype with many counts. This chain uses TRBV12-3 or TRBV12-4 with TRBJ2-5; 11 bases are a match to TRBD2. CDR3 size: 16 residues. Losses at the gene ends were 1 base for V and 4 bases for J; bases not matched to a gene: 5. The CDR3 DNA is TGTGCCAGCAGTTTAGTACTAGCGGGAGAGGGAGAGACCCAGTACTTC. This encodes CASSLVLAGEGETQYF.

The table lists this clonotype with a few counts. The rearrangement links TRBV7-9 to TRBJ2-7; D could derive from TRBD1 or TRBD2 (7 bases each). The CDR3 sequence is 17 residues long. V was trimmed by 0 bases and J by 0 bases, leaving 15 bases between them. From germline, CDR1 is SEHNR and CDR2 FQNEAQ (reference sequence). The CDR3 loop is CASSLARQRDSSYEQYF. The CDR3 coding sequence is TGTGCCAGCAGCTTAGCGCGACAGCGGGACAGCTCCTACGAGCAGTACTTC.

The chain combines TRBV18 with TRBJ1-6; TRBD1 matches 8 bases. The germline gives CDR1 KGHSH, CDR2 LQKENI. The CDR3 is made up of 13 amino acids. Germline trimming cut 3 bases from V and 10 bases from J; bases unmatched to any gene: 2. CDR3 loop: CASSPGDRSPLHF. Here the CDR3 DNA reads TGTGCCAGCTCACCTGGGGACAGGTCACCCCTCCACTTT. The variable domain in full, with the rest retrieved from reference TRBV18 and TRBJ1-6, is NAGVMQNPRHLVRRRGQEARLRCSPMKGHSHVYWYRQLPEEGLKFMVYLQKENIIDESGMPKERFSAEFPKEGPSILRIQQVVRGDSAAYFCASSPGDRSPLHFGNGTRLTVT.

This clonotype came up many times. The chain joins TRBV6-5 to TRBJ1-4, with D maybe TRBD1 (5 bases). Looked up from germline, CDR1 is MNHEY and CDR2 is SVGAGI. Trimming took off 6 bases at V and 8 bases at J, with 13 bases between the two ends. CDR3 length equals 13 residues. Here the CDR3 reads CASRRGPGEKLFF. Written as DNA, the CDR3 is TGTGCCAGCAGGAGGGGACCGGGGGAAAAACTGTTTTTT.